One sample yielded the 21 T cell receptor beta chains listed below, sequenced in a study of shared clonotypes between healthy human individuals. The repertoire was sequenced with immunoSEQ multiplex PCR; TCRdb's copy has only in-frame clones and lacks some. The sample consists of about 2.2 million clones, more than 85% of them appearing once. CD45RO-negative cells were positively selected for CCR7, leaving out terminally differentiated effector memory CD45RA+ cells. The sample was naive CD8+ T cells from PBMCs. The receptors were gathered from a man aged 18 to 30 in good health. Some clones in this sample may be carry-over from other donors' samples.

Worth noting for this clone: This sample also contains other DNA sequences that code for the same CDR3. The rearrangement links TRBV28 to TRBJ2-3; D is undetermined. The germline V and J ends were trimmed by 2 bases and 6 bases, with 3 bases remaining between them. This CDR3 contains 11 residues. Germline V gene data show CDR1 as MDHEN and CDR2 as SYDVKM. CDR3 region: CASSLLDTQYF. CDR3 DNA: TGTGCCAGCAGTTTACTCGATACGCAGTATTTT. Combining the CDR3 with reference TRBV28 and TRBJ2-3 gives the whole variable domain DVKVTQSSRYLVKRTGEKVFLECVQDMDHENMFWYRQDPGLGLRLIYFSYDVKMKEKGDIPEGYSVSREKKERFSLILESASTNQTSMYLCASSLLDTQYFGPGTRLTVL.

The chain employs TRBV27 and TRBJ2-2; tentative D call: TRBD2 (5 bases). Germline V gives CDR1 MNHEY, CDR2 SMNVEV (reference sequence). The CDR3 length is 14 residues. V was cut by 4 bases and J by 7 bases, with 13 bases left in between. For the CDR3, the DNA is TGTGCCAGCAGTTGGGTGGGAGTGGGCGGGGAGCTGTTTTTT. It specifies CASSWVGVGGELFF.

J is TRBJ1-2 and V is TRBV6-1, with 10 positions matching TRBD1. V dropped 4 bases and J dropped 7; count of bases not matched to a gene: 6. The germline gives CDR1 MNHNS, CDR2 SASEGT. This CDR3 region has 14 residues. This CDR3 reads CASSGTGGYSGYTF. The CDR3 region has the DNA TGTGCCAGCAGTGGGACAGGGGGTTATAGTGGCTACACCTTC.

The count of this clone is one. Other DNA sequences of this sample code for an identical CDR3. The chain couples TRBV19 to TRBJ2-3, with TRBD1 as a possible D gene (5 bases). Per germline, CDR1 LNHDA and CDR2 SQIVND (reference sequence). The germline V and J ends were trimmed by 4 bases and 1 base, with 6 bases remaining between them. CDR3 length: 13 residues. DNA of the CDR3: TGTGCCAGTAGTACCAGGGGCACAGATACGCAGTATTTT. Amino acid sequence: CASSTRGTDTQYF.

This rearrangement joins TRBV9 to TRBJ2-7; 8 bases align to TRBD2. The junction had 15 bases not matched to a gene; V was cut back by 4 bases and J by 0 bases. CDR1 is SGDLS, CDR2 YYNGEE, per germline. The CDR3 is 18 residues long. This CDR3 is CASSPGAGERLDSYEQYF. The CDR3 bases are TGTGCCAGCAGCCCCGGAGCGGGAGAGAGATTAGACTCCTACGAGCAGTACTTC.

The chain uses TRBV19 and TRBJ2-7; TRBD1 might be the D (6 bases). This CDR3 is built from 14 residues. V was shortened by 4 bases and J by 0 bases, with 10 bases between the two germline ends. Germline CDR1 LNHDA, CDR2 SQIVND (reference sequence). In DNA, the CDR3 is TGTGCCAGTAGTAGCCGGACAGCCTCCTACGAGCAGTACTTC. Translated, it gives CASSSRTASYEQYF.

The V call is TRBV6-1, the J call TRBJ2-7; D is perhaps TRBD1 (5 bases). The germline V gene has CDR1 MNHNS and CDR2 SASEGT. This CDR3 contains 15 residues. Trimming removed 0 bases at V and 2 bases at J, with 11 bases between. This CDR3 reads CASSEAGWGPYEQYF. CDR3 coding DNA: TGTGCCAGCAGTGAAGCGGGGTGGGGCCCCTACGAGCAGTACTTC.

The V gene is TRBV28, the J gene TRBJ2-1, with 9 bases aligning to TRBD2. The CDR3 runs to 16 residues. Germline V gene data show CDR1 as MDHEN and CDR2 as SYDVKM. V shed 1 base, J shed 4 bases, and the junction held 5 bases outside the gene matches. DNA of the CDR3: TGTGCCAGCAGTTTATTACGAGCGGGAGGTTACAATGAGCAGTTCTTC. This codes for CASSLLRAGGYNEQFF.

The chain couples TRBV27 to TRBJ2-2; 7 nucleotides agree with TRBD2. With 5 bases clipped from V and 2 bases from J, the junction kept 5 bases outside the gene matches. The CDR3 extends over 15 amino acids. Germline CDR1 and CDR2: MNHEY and SMNVEV (reference sequence). CDR3 loop: CASSILAVNTGELFF. CDR3 DNA sequence: TGTGCCAGCAGTATTCTAGCGGTAAACACCGGGGAGCTGTTTTTT.

The chain employs TRBV10-3 and TRBJ2-2, with D uncertain. Trimming pared 11 bases from V and 1 base from J, leaving 8 bases between. In germline, CDR1 is ENHRY, CDR2 SYGVKD. The CDR3 contains 12 residues. The CDR3 loop reads CAASQNTGELFF. The CDR3 DNA reads TGTGCCGCCTCACAGAACACCGGGGAGCTGTTTTTT.

V usage is TRBV7-3 and J usage is TRBJ2-3; D perhaps matches TRBD2 (6 bases). The germline V gene encodes CDR1 SGHTA and CDR2 FQGTGA. V lost 3 bases, J lost 7 bases, and 20 bases lay in between. The CDR3 contains 16 residues. CDR3 bases: TGTGCCAGCAGCTTCACTAGCTTGAGGGGAAAGAATACGCAGTATTTT. It translates to CASSFTSLRGKNTQYF. Full variable domain (remainder filled in from reference TRBV7-3 and TRBJ2-3): GAGVSQTPSNKVTEKGKYVELRCDPISGHTALYWYRQSLGQGPEFLIYFQGTGAADDSGLPNDRFFAVRPEGSVSTLKIQRTERGDSAVYLCASSFTSLRGKNTQYFGPGTRLTVL.

V and J are TRBV10-3 and TRBJ2-7; D is unclear. Per the germline V gene, CDR1 is ENHRY and CDR2 is SYGVKD. CDR3 length: 13 residues. V gave up 0 bases and J gave up 3 bases, with 6 bases separating them. CDR3 DNA sequence: TGTGCCATCAGTGAGTCAGTTCGCTACGAGCAGTACTTC. It yields the protein CAISESVRYEQYF.

With regard to this clone: The same CDR3 is also encoded by other DNA sequences in this sample. The chain carries TRBV11-2 and TRBJ2-7; D not resolved. The CDR3 extends over 13 amino acids. The germline V gene encodes CDR1 SGHAT and CDR2 FQNNGV. The V end lost 1 base, the J end lost 2 bases, and 6 bases lay between the germline ends. The CDR3 DNA reads as TGTGCCAGCAGCTTAGGGTCCCCCTACGAGCAGTACTTC. Translating it yields CASSLGSPYEQYF.

V gene TRBV7-9 combines with J gene TRBJ2-1, with D perhaps TRBD2 (6 bases). In germline, CDR1 is SEHNR, CDR2 FQNEAQ (reference sequence). This CDR3 contains 16 residues. The V end lost 3 bases, the J end lost 4 bases, and 16 bases lay between the germline ends. CDR3 sequence: CASSFSGVAGYNEQFF. CDR3 DNA sequence: TGTGCCAGCAGCTTTTCGGGCGTTGCGGGATACAATGAGCAGTTCTTC.

The rearrangement links TRBV7-8 to TRBJ1-2, with D possibly TRBD1 on 6 matching bases. The CDR3 length is 15 residues. V gave up 5 bases and J gave up 1 base, with 14 bases separating them. From germline, CDR1 is SGHVS and CDR2 FQNEAQ. The CDR3 here is CASSGGRDYNYGYTF. Written as DNA, the CDR3 is TGTGCCAGCAGCGGGGGCAGGGACTATAACTATGGCTACACCTTC.

This rearrangement joins TRBV27 to TRBJ1-2; 7 nucleotides align to TRBD1. This CDR3 has 17 amino acids. Germline values: CDR1 MNHEY, CDR2 SMNVEV (reference sequence). The J segment lost 1 base and the V segment lost 3 bases, leaving 11 bases of the junction unmatched. The CDR3 spells CASSLSLGTALNYGYTF. The CDR3 coding sequence is TGTGCCAGCAGTTTGTCCCTCGGGACAGCGCTTAACTATGGCTACACCTTC.

As concerns this clone: Other DNA sequences in the same sample also yield this CDR3. V and J are TRBV5-4 and TRBJ2-7; 12 bases line up with TRBD2. Germline trimming cut 0 bases from V and 6 bases from J; bases unmatched to any gene: 4. This CDR3 has 15 residues. Germline loops: CDR1 SGHNT, CDR2 YYREEE (reference sequence). CDR3 protein: CASSLGLAGVGEQYF. Here the CDR3 DNA reads TGTGCCAGCAGCTTGGGACTAGCGGGAGTCGGCGAGCAGTACTTC.

CDR3 coding DNA: TGTGCCAGCAGTTTACAACTACCTAGCACAGATACGCAGTATTTT. Protein sequence: CASSLQLPSTDTQYF. The chain couples TRBV27 to TRBJ2-3; no clear D gene. This CDR3 comprises 15 residues. The germline CDR1 and CDR2 sequences are MNHEY and SMNVEV (reference sequence). V dropped 2 bases and J dropped 0 bases, with 9 bases sitting between them.

The chain carries TRBV5-4 and TRBJ1-3; no firm D call. Trimming shortened V by 3 bases and J by 7 bases, and 5 bases separated the two germline ends. This CDR3 is built from 11 residues. Per germline, CDR1 SGHNT and CDR2 YYREEE (reference sequence). CDR3 DNA: TGTGCCAGCAGCTCCCACAACACCATATATTTT. It is translated as CASSSHNTIYF.

The chain uses TRBV9 and TRBJ2-3; TRBD2 matches at 11 bases. The trim removed 3 bases at V and 2 bases at J, leaving 2 bases unmatched. The CDR3 sequence is 15 residues long. Germline V gives CDR1 SGDLS, CDR2 YYNGEE. The CDR3 sequence is CASSATSGTTDTQYF. The DNA for the CDR3 is TGTGCCAGCAGCGCGACTAGCGGGACCACAGATACGCAGTATTTT.

V usage is TRBV5-5 and J usage is TRBJ1-1; 7 nucleotides line up with TRBD1. The CDR3 spans 15 residues. Germline CDR1 reads SGHKS; CDR2 reads YYEKEE (reference sequence). J lost 0 bases, V lost 4 bases, and 6 bases had no gene match. CDR3: CASSLLGGMNTEAFF. Written as DNA, the CDR3 is TGTGCCAGCAGCCTTCTAGGGGGCATGAACACTGAAGCTTTCTTT.